The present TCR beta chain was sequenced within a study of neurological immune-mediated disorders. Study-level points and caveats: It was HTLV-1-associated myelopathy that showed the most TCR clonal expansion, while multiple sclerosis showed the least, falling below healthy controls.

This clonotype was seen repeatedly, ten times or more. Antigen unknown. The making of cDNA relied on 5'RACE with 10-nucleotide random UMIs. TCRdb re-derived calls from the 5' RACE reads in MiXCR, one entry per CDR3 protein. The sample comprises about 95,000 distinct CDR3 sequences, roughly 3.5% of which are singletons, and 6% rests with the top ten. The specimen was PBMCs. This TCR was sampled from a woman aged 18-29 years with multiple sclerosis.

The CDR3 nucleotides read TGCAGTGCTAGAGTGGGGACTAGCTCCTACAATGAGCAGTTCTTC. This sequence encodes CSARVGTSSYNEQFF. The rearrangement links TRBV20-1 to TRBJ2-1; 8 nucleotides align to TRBD2. The germline gives CDR1 DFQATT, CDR2 SNEGSKA (reference sequence). This CDR3 is built from 15 residues. The V segment lost 1 base and the J segment 0 bases; nucleotides outside the gene matches: 2.